The 32 T cell receptor delta chains in this list originate from one sample, sequenced in a study of γδ T cells in repeated Plasmodium falciparum infection. Gammadelta T cells were flow-sorted from PBMC into Vgamma9/Vdelta2+ and Vdelta2-negative populations for bulk analysis. TCRdb re-called the multiplex PCR reads with CATT. This sample carries tens of thousands of delta-chain clones, roughly 0.98% of them seen once, and the ten largest clones take just under 10%. Sequencing input: gamma-delta T cells from blood. These receptors were collected from a pool of human donors (malaria-infected and uninfected, not separated).

This clone has more than one count but fewer than ten. A far larger clone is a single base away, which makes a read error likely. The rearrangement joins TRDV1 to TRDJ1; TRDD3 is a possible D gene (6 bases). The J gene comes from matching the DNA to germline here; TCRdb lacks it. Germline values: CDR1 TSWWSYY, CDR2 QGS. V dropped 0 bases and J dropped 0 bases, with 20 bases sitting between them. CDR3 length equals 19 residues. The CDR3 nucleotides are TGTGCTCTTGGGGAACTCCTGTCTTACCCGGGGGACAACACCGATAAACTCATCTTT. Translation gives CALGELLSYPGDNTDKLIF.

The sample holds a few counts of this clone. TCRdb assigns this DNA the protein of a much larger clone, which departs from its translation at residue 10; this likely reflects a read error, and the protein shown comes from translating the DNA. The chain combines TRDV2 with TRDJ1, with D perhaps matching TRDD2 or TRDD3 (5 bases each). The CDR3 sequence is 19 residues long. Deletions cut 5 bases from V and 2 bases from J, with 29 bases between. Germline V gene sequence: CDR1 GEAIGNYY, CDR2 EKD. The CDR3 sequence is CACAGLPQGGTSLTDKLIF. The CDR3, as DNA: TGTGCCTGTGCAGGCCTACCTCAGGGGGGTACGTCACTTACCGATAAACTCATCTTT.

As concerns this clone: TCRdb records a much larger clone's protein for this DNA, with a difference at residue 16 that likely arises from a read error; the protein given is the translation of the DNA. The V and J genes are TRDV1 and TRDJ1; 11 bases are a match to TRDD3. The J gene, not given by TCRdb, was assigned here from a germline match of the nucleotide sequence. The CDR3 length is 22 residues. Germline CDR1 reads TSWWSYY; CDR2 reads QGS. Losses at the gene ends were 4 bases for V and 1 base for J; bases not matched to a gene: 23. Here the CDR3 reads CALGATPQTVIGGYVSTDKLIF. As DNA, the CDR3 is TGTGCTCTTGGGGCAACCCCTCAAACCGTGATTGGGGGATACGTCTCCACCGATAAACTCATCTTT.

This clone has only a few counts. The protein given by TCRdb reflects a much larger clone and differs at residue 17 from this DNA's translation, likely from a read error; the protein shown is the DNA's translation. The V gene reported is TRDV1; the J gene is uncalled; the D call TRDD3 from the table was never checked on the DNA. The CDR3 contains 19 residues. CDR1 is TSWWSYY and CDR2 is QGS in the germline V gene. The CDR3 DNA is TGTGCTCTTGGGGAACCCACTATTCTGGGGGATCTACCTTCCGATAAACCCATCTTT. Amino acids: CALGEPTILGDLPSDKPIF.

J is TRDJ1 and V is TRDV1; 11 nucleotides line up with TRDD3. The J gene was not available in TCRdb and was assigned here by matching the DNA to germline segments. Germline-derived CDR1 and CDR2 are TSWWSYY and QGS. J gave up 7 bases and V 1 base, and 29 bases lay outside the gene matches. This CDR3 comprises 23 residues. The CDR3 here is CALGEPPLFWPCAGGYRSVKLIF. The CDR3 coding sequence is TGTGCTCTTGGGGAACCACCGTTATTCTGGCCCTGTGCTGGGGGATACCGGTCGGTTAAACTCATCTTT.

With regard to this clone: This DNA's translation differs at residue 4 from TCRdb's protein, which comes from a much larger clone; a read error is likely, and the protein shown is translated from the DNA. The chain joins TRDV2 to TRDJ1; 11 bases are shared with TRDD3. The J gene, absent from TCRdb, was called here by matching the DNA to germline. In germline, CDR1 is GEAIGNYY, CDR2 EKD. V lost 5 bases to trimming and J lost 3 bases; unmatched junction nucleotides: 16. This CDR3 has 18 amino acids. CDR3 sequence (DNA): TGTGCCTGTGGCCCTCGGAGTGGGGGATACGGTTGGGCCGATAAACTCATCTTT. Amino acid sequence: CACGPRSGGYGWADKLIF.

Notes on this clone: TCRdb's protein for this DNA is that of a much larger clone and differs from the translation at residue 12, likely a read error; the protein shown is the DNA translation. The V gene is TRDV1, the J gene TRDJ1, with D maybe TRDD3 (6 bases). With 5 bases removed from V and 4 bases from J, the gap between germline ends came to 23 bases. This CDR3 is 17 amino acids long. Germline V lookup: CDR1 TSWWSYY, CDR2 QGS. The DNA of the CDR3 is TGTGCTCTTGGGACTTCTACAAACTGGGAGAACATCGATAAACTCATCTTT. This translates into CALGTSTNWENIDKLIF.

Comments on this clone: The protein held in TCRdb is that of a much larger clone and does not match this DNA's translation at residue 11, likely because of a read error; the protein shown is translated from the DNA. The chain joins TRDV2 to TRDJ3; TRDD3 matches at 12 bases. TCRdb records no J gene; here it was assigned by comparing the DNA to germline. The CDR3 runs 19 residues. Trimming cost V 4 bases and J 2 bases; bases outside gene matches: 8. Germline CDR1 and CDR2: GEAIGNYY and EKD. The CDR3 nucleotides read TGTGCCTGTGATTCTCTGGGGGATACGAGCACCTGGGACACCCGACAGATGTTTTTC. Translating it yields CACDSLGDTSTWDTRQMFF.

This clone was seen many times. TCRdb's entry gives the protein of a much larger clone, which mismatches this DNA's translation at residue 5, likely from a read error; the protein reported here is translated from the DNA. The chain couples TRDV2 to TRDJ1; D not certain. V dropped 2 bases and J dropped 9 bases, with 15 bases sitting between them. Germline V gene lookup returns CDR1 GEAIGNYY and CDR2 EKD. This CDR3 contains 13 residues. The CDR3 bases are TGTGCCTGTGACATCCGACGGGTCCCCGAACTCATCTTT. Its translation: CACDIRRVPELIF.

Points on this clone: A far larger clone is a single base away, which makes a read error likely. This CDR3 is also generated by other DNA sequences in the sample. This rearrangement joins TRDV1 to TRDJ1, with D possibly matching TRDD3 (5 bases). TCRdb leaves out the J gene; it was filled in here by matching the DNA to germline. The germline V gene has CDR1 TSWWSYY and CDR2 QGS. There are 15 residues in the CDR3. In nucleotides, the CDR3 is TGTGCCCTTGGGGAAGCGGGGGTTAGCACCGATAAACTCATCTTT. This codes for CALGEAGVSTDKLIF.

This clone was found a few times. TCRdb shows a much larger clone's protein in place of this DNA's translation, and the two differ at residue 21, likely through a read error; the protein shown is translated from the DNA. The V gene corresponds to TRDV1; no J gene was called; the D call of TRDD3 is as the table states it, not checked on the DNA. Germline V CDR1 and CDR2: TSWWSYY, QGS. The CDR3 spans 22 residues. CDR3 coding DNA: TGTGCTCTTGGGGACTCCGCCACTTCCCACCTAAATACTGGGGAGGTGAACGATAGACTCACCTTT. Translating gives CALGDSATSHLNTGEVNDRLTF.

Note on this clone: TCRdb's listed protein matches a much larger clone and diverges from this DNA's translation at residue 9, likely through a read error; the protein shown comes from the DNA. V is TRDV2 and J is TRDJ3, with D tentatively TRDD3 (6 bases). Matching the DNA to germline supplied the J gene, which TCRdb does not give. CDR1 GEAIGNYY and CDR2 EKD come from the germline V gene. The CDR3 runs 20 residues. Between the trimmed V and J ends, which lost 1 base and 0 bases, there was a span of 18 bases. The CDR3 protein is CACDTKGICDLSWDTRQMFF. Here the CDR3 DNA reads TGTGCCTGTGACACTAAGGGGATCTGTGACCTCTCCTGGGACACCCGACAGATGTTTTTC.

The table lists this clone with many counts. A much more abundant neighbour one base away suggests this may be a read error. The chain joins TRDV1 to TRDJ1, with D tentatively TRDD2 (7 bases). Germline CDR1 TSWWSYY, CDR2 QGS. Trimming removed 0 bases at V and 3 bases at J, with 32 bases between. The CDR3 contains 22 residues. CDR3 sequence reads: CALGELACSYWDTMKRADKLIF. In nucleotides, the CDR3 is TGTGCTCTTGGGGAACTAGCGTGTTCCTACTGGGACACTATGAAAAGGGCCGATAAACTCATCTTT.

Turning to this clone: TCRdb's protein for this DNA is that of a much larger clone and differs from the translation at residue 6, likely a read error; the protein shown is the DNA translation. The chain carries TRDV1 and TRDJ1, with 9 bases that match TRDD3. TCRdb supplies no J gene; here it was assigned by aligning the nucleotide sequence to germline. Germline trimming cut 2 bases from V and 0 bases from J; bases unmatched to any gene: 31. This CDR3 has 25 residues. Per germline, CDR1 TSWWSYY and CDR2 QGS. The CDR3 nucleotides read TGTGCTCTTGGGGAAGGGGTTCTGGGTTTCGGTCCTCCCGTACTGGGGGACCCCTACACCGATAAACTCATCTTT. Residues: CALGEGVLGFGPPVLGDPYTDKLIF.

There are a few counts of this clone. For this DNA, TCRdb reports the protein of a much larger clone, which diverges at residue 6, most likely from a read error; the protein presented here is translated directly from the DNA. The chain recombines TRDV2 with TRDJ1; 8 bases agree with TRDD3. The J gene, absent from TCRdb, was called here by matching the DNA to germline. Trimming at V came to 0 bases and at J to 1 base, leaving 12 bases not matched to a gene. Germline V gene data show CDR1 as GEAIGNYY and CDR2 as EKD. CDR3 size: 18 residues. This CDR3 reads CACDTSAGGPALTDKLIF. The CDR3 region has the DNA TGTGCCTGTGACACCTCAGCTGGGGGACCTGCCCTCACCGATAAACTCATCTTT.

Note on this clone: A read error likely explains this, since a far larger clone differs by one base. Other DNA sequences in the sample encode the same CDR3. V gene TRDV1 combines with J gene TRDJ1; 9 nucleotides line up with TRDD3. The V and J ends lost 3 bases and 5 bases, in that order; junction bases with no gene match: 19. CDR3 size: 19 residues. Germline lookup yields CDR1 TSWWSYY and CDR2 QGS. This chain's CDR3 is CALGEPPSFWGIMTDKLIF. CDR3 sequence (DNA): TGTGCTCTTGGGGAGCCTCCCTCCTTTTGGGGGATAATGACAGATAAACTCATCTTT.

Comments on this clone: The protein TCRdb lists belongs to a much larger clone and differs from this DNA's translation at residue 4, which points to a read error; the protein shown is made from the DNA. The chain combines TRDV1 with TRDJ1, with 10 bases lining up with TRDD3. TCRdb gives no J gene; it was assigned here by matching the DNA to germline. The CDR3 consists of 18 residues. CDR1 is TSWWSYY and CDR2 is QGS in the germline V gene. CDR3 sequence reads: CALEERFQILGDTDKLIF. CDR3 DNA: TGTGCTCTTGAGGAACGATTCCAAATACTGGGGGATACCGATAAACTCATCTTT.

About this clone itself: TCRdb has a much larger clone's protein, which differs at residue 6 from the translation of this DNA, likely because of a read error; what is shown is the protein translated from the DNA. V and J are TRDV1 and TRDJ1, with 7 bases that match TRDD3. From germline, CDR1 is TSWWSYY and CDR2 QGS. V was pared by 1 base and J by 0 bases, with 26 bases of the junction left unmatched. This CDR3 is 23 amino acids long. The DNA of the CDR3 is TGTGCTCTTGGGGAACCAATAAATTGCCCTTACAAATCTGGGGATATGGACACCGATAAACTCATCTTT. Protein: CALGEPINCPYKSGDMDTDKLIF.

This clone was detected ten times or more. The genes are TRDV1 and TRDJ1, with TRDD3 matching 12 bases. The CDR3 totals 23 residues. V lost 3 bases, J lost 2 bases, and 25 bases stayed unmatched. Looked up from germline, CDR1 is TSWWSYY and CDR2 is QGS. The CDR3 DNA reads as TGTGCTCTTGGGGATAGTTCCTCGGGGGTTTACTGGGGGATACTGGGTATTACCGATAAACTCATCTTT. The encoded protein is CALGDSSSGVYWGILGITDKLIF.

This clone was observed a handful of times. The mismatch at residue 12 between this DNA's translation and the TCRdb protein of a much larger clone likely reflects a read error; the protein shown is translated from the DNA. J is TRDJ1 and V is TRDV1, with D possibly TRDD2 on 6 matching bases. Germline V gives CDR1 TSWWSYY, CDR2 QGS. The CDR3 totals 18 residues. Trimming stripped 0 bases from V and 2 bases from J, with 19 bases between. CDR3 amino acids: CALGELSPTEDITDKLIF. CDR3 DNA sequence: TGTGCTCTTGGGGAACTAAGTCCTACGGAGGATATAACCGATAAACTCATCTTT.

Only a few counts were recorded for this clone. A much more abundant neighbour one base away suggests this may be a read error. No J gene was named, though the V gene is TRDV1; whether TRDD3, the table's D call, matches the DNA was not checked. This CDR3 is 25 amino acids long. Germline assignment: CDR1 TSWWSYY and CDR2 QGS. The CDR3 nucleotides read TGTGCTCTTGGGGGAATTTTCCGTCCGCATTACATGGAATGGGGGATATGGGGGTACACCGATAAACTCATTTTT. Its protein is CALGGIFRPHYMEWGIWGYTDKLIF.

Note on this clone: This DNA translates differently at residue 8 from the TCRdb protein, which is that of a much larger clone; a read error is likely, and the protein shown is the DNA's own translation. The rearrangement joins TRDV1 to TRDJ2, with 12 bases lining up with TRDD3. The CDR3 has 23 residues. Germline trimming cut 0 bases from V and 0 bases from J; bases unmatched to any gene: 17. Germline CDR1 is TSWWSYY and CDR2 is QGS. CDR3 nucleotides: TGTGCTCTTGGGGAACTAGGTAAGGAGACCTACTGGGGGATACTCTCTTTGACAGCACAACTCTTCTTT. As protein: CALGELGKETYWGILSLTAQLFF.

Of note for this clone: The translation of this DNA and the TCRdb protein of a much larger clone differ at residue 7, probably owing to a read error; the protein shown here is translated from the DNA. The chain has TRDV1 and TRDJ1, with D perhaps TRDD3 (7 bases). TCRdb records no J gene; here it was assigned by comparing the DNA to germline. The V end lost 2 bases, the J end lost 0 bases, and 31 bases lay between the germline ends. Germline V CDR1 and CDR2: TSWWSYY, QGS. The CDR3 covers 22 residues. In DNA, the CDR3 is TGTGCTCTTGGGGAATCTCGCCTCCTACGAGTTACTGGGGTGGAAGACACCGATAAACTCATCTTT. Amino acid sequence: CALGESRLLRVTGVEDTDKLIF.

This clone is labeled as medium-sized. Other DNA sequences in this sample translate to the same CDR3. The chain is built from TRDV1 and TRDJ1, with 10 bases fitting TRDD3. The CDR3 sequence is 19 residues long. The V gene end was trimmed by 5 bases and the J gene end by 3 bases; junction bases not matched to a gene: 18. Germline V CDR1 and CDR2: TSWWSYY, QGS. Written as DNA, the CDR3 is TGTGCTCTTGGGCCCCGGCTGGTCGGGGGATACGCAGAGGCCGATAAACTCATCTTT. It is translated as CALGPRLVGGYAEADKLIF.

In the case of this clone: One base separates it from a far larger clone, so it is likely a read error. Other nucleotide sequences from this sample produce the same CDR3. The chain joins TRDV2 to TRDJ1; 10 bases line up with TRDD3. TCRdb carries no J gene annotation; the J gene was assigned here by matching the DNA with germline. Per germline, CDR1 GEAIGNYY and CDR2 EKD. CDR3 length: 18 amino acids. CDR3 sequence: CACDTVGKGDTSTDKLIF. The CDR3 DNA reads TGTGCCTGTGACACCGTAGGGAAGGGGGATACGTCGACCGACAAACTCATCTTT.

Concerning this clone: TCRdb shows a much larger clone's protein in place of this DNA's translation, and the two differ at residue 13, likely through a read error; the protein shown is translated from the DNA. This chain uses TRDV2 with TRDJ1, with 10 nucleotides matching TRDD3. As TCRdb names no J gene, one was assigned here on the basis of a DNA match to germline. The CDR3 runs 21 residues. Unmatched junction bases numbered 18, after V lost 0 bases and J lost 0 bases. CDR1 and CDR2 from the germline V gene are GEAIGNYY and EKD. CDR3 protein: CACDTILVGGYATEYTDKLIF. CDR3 DNA sequence: TGTGCCTGTGACACCATCCTCGTCGGGGGATACGCGACGGAGTACACCGATAAACTCATCTTT.

To note about this clone: The protein that TCRdb holds for this DNA derives from a much larger clone and differs from the translated DNA at residue 11, which likely indicates a read error; the protein shown here is translated from the DNA. The rearrangement uses TRDV1 and TRDJ2; 9 bases fit TRDD2. The J gene, missing from TCRdb, was assigned here through DNA to germline matching. Germline CDR1 and CDR2: TSWWSYY and QGS. V gave up 3 bases and J gave up 0 bases; unmatched junction bases: 14. The CDR3 spans 20 residues. The CDR3 protein is CALGDTFLLGHPSLTAQLFF. CDR3 DNA: TGTGCTCTTGGGGATACCTTCCTACTCGGGCATCCCTCTTTGACAGCACAACTCTTCTTT.

As regards this clone: The protein in TCRdb stems from a much larger clone and differs at residue 4 from this DNA's translation, likely a read error; here the protein is translated from the DNA. CDR3 bases: TGTGCCTGTAACACCGTCCTACGGTCGGGAGAAACAGATAGAAGCTCCTGGGACACCCGACAGATGTTTTTC. Its protein product is CACNTVLRSGETDRSSWDTRQMFF. V gene TRDV2 combines with J gene TRDJ3, with a possible D match to TRDD2 (6 bases). TCRdb records no J gene; here it was assigned by comparing the DNA to germline. This CDR3 is built from 24 residues. Germline loops: CDR1 GEAIGNYY, CDR2 EKD.

About this clone: TCRdb's protein, taken from a much larger clone, differs from this DNA's translation at residue 4, likely owing to a read error; the protein displayed comes from the DNA. The J gene is TRDJ1, the V gene TRDV1; a possible D gene is TRDD3 (6 bases). The CDR3 has 19 residues. Per germline, CDR1 TSWWSYY and CDR2 QGS. Trimming cost V 7 bases and J 4 bases, with 31 bases left between them. The DNA of the CDR3 is TGTGCTCTTGAGGCGATCCTCAGCCTGCGCCGGGGGACGGGCGATAAACTCATCTTT. This gives the protein CALEAILSLRRGTGDKLIF.

This clone has only a few counts. This may be a read error, as it is one base from a much larger clone. This same CDR3 is encoded by further DNA sequences in the sample. V and J are TRDV2 and TRDJ1, with D perhaps matching TRDD3 (8 bases). Per germline, CDR1 GEAIGNYY and CDR2 EKD. The CDR3 has 20 amino acids. CDR3 bases: TGTGCCTGTGACACCGTGAGTGGGGGATCCCCCTTCCTCTACACCGATAAACTCATCTTC. Translating it yields CACDTVSGGSPFLYTDKLIF.

This clone was seen a few times. TCRdb's protein for this DNA is that of a much larger clone and differs from the translation at residue 7, likely a read error; the protein shown is the DNA translation. The chain employs TRDV2 and TRDJ1; TRDD3 matches 11 bases. The J gene is not listed in TCRdb, so it was assigned here from a DNA match to germline. Trimming removed 0 bases from V and 1 base from J; junction bases left unmatched: 9. The germline V gene encodes CDR1 GEAIGNYY and CDR2 EKD. The CDR3 loop spans 18 amino acids. The CDR3 spells CACDTAILGDSSTDKLIF. The DNA for the CDR3 is TGTGCCTGTGACACCGCTATACTGGGGGATAGTAGCACCGATAAACTCATCTTT.

This clone turned up a few times. The protein TCRdb lists belongs to a much larger clone and differs from this DNA's translation at residue 3, which points to a read error; the protein shown is made from the DNA. V gene TRDV2 combines with J gene TRDJ1; TRDD3 agrees at 7 bases. TCRdb records no J gene; here it was assigned by comparing the DNA to germline. Per the germline V gene, CDR1 is GEAIGNYY and CDR2 is EKD. The CDR3 sequence is 20 residues long. CDR3 protein: CARDTPSGSGGPGFTDKLIF. The DNA for the CDR3 is TGTGCCCGTGACACTCCGTCTGGGTCTGGGGGGCCTGGCTTCACCGATAAACTCATCTTT.